These T cell receptor beta chains were read from a single sample in a study of OX40 agonist ivuxolimab in advanced cancers. Only in-frame clones appear in the TCRdb table, and some are missing; sequencing was by immunoSEQ multiplex PCR. The data contain some 70,000 clones, more than 85% of them singletons. The sequencing used CD4+ or CD8+ T cells sorted from blood, collected in a trial of the OX40 agonist ivuxolimab. These receptor sequences come from an adult with an advanced solid tumor such as melanoma, head and neck, liver or kidney cancer. Both conserved end residues are part of each CDR3. The order of the fields is D gene, V gene, clone size, J gene, CDR3 DNA, CDR3 protein. A D gene is named only where the DNA matches it firmly. Only part of the rows carry a size: once, few, many, or a class if the clone is expanded.

d_gene: NA; v_gene: TRBV29-1; abundance: NA; j_gene: TRBJ2-6; CDR3nt: TGCAGCATCGCCCCCCTACGCTCTGGGGCCAACGTCCTGACTTTC; CDR3aa: CSIAPLRSGANVLTF
d_gene: TRBD2; v_gene: TRBV19; abundance: NA; j_gene: TRBJ2-7; CDR3nt: TGTGCCAGTAGTATAGCGGGAGGGGCCTACGAGCAGTACTTC; CDR3aa: CASSIAGGAYEQYF
d_gene: NA; v_gene: TRBV18; abundance: NA; j_gene: TRBJ1-4; CDR3nt: TGTGCCAGCTCACCACTCGGAGGGCCTAATGAAAAACTGTTTTTT; CDR3aa: CASSPLGGPNEKLFF
d_gene: NA; v_gene: TRBV6-1; abundance: once; j_gene: TRBJ2-5; CDR3nt: TGTGCCAGCAGTCTGACAGGAACCGAGACCCAGTACTTC; CDR3aa: CASSLTGTETQYF
d_gene: NA; v_gene: TRBV11-3; abundance: NA; j_gene: TRBJ1-5; CDR3nt: TGTGCCAGCAGCTTAGACGGTGAGGAGGGCAATCAGCCCCAGCATTTT; CDR3aa: CASSLDGEEGNQPQHF
d_gene: NA; v_gene: TRBV5-4; abundance: NA; j_gene: TRBJ1-2; CDR3nt: TGTGCCAGCAGCTTGCAACCTAACTATGGCTACACCTTC; CDR3aa: CASSLQPNYGYTF
d_gene: TRBD1; v_gene: TRBV2; abundance: once; j_gene: TRBJ1-1; CDR3nt: TGTGCCAGCAGTGGACAGGGGGAGACTGAAGCTTTCTTT; CDR3aa: CASSGQGETEAFF
d_gene: NA; v_gene: TRBV15; abundance: NA; j_gene: TRBJ2-5; CDR3nt: TGTGCCACCAGCAGCGCGGGATCCGGGGAGACCCAGTACTTC; CDR3aa: CATSSAGSGETQYF
d_gene: TRBD1; v_gene: TRBV7-9; abundance: once; j_gene: TRBJ2-3; CDR3nt: TGTGCCAGCAGCTCCTGGACAGGGGGTTTCACAGATACGCAGTATTTT; CDR3aa: CASSSWTGGFTDTQYF
d_gene: NA; v_gene: TRBV7-3; abundance: once; j_gene: TRBJ2-6; CDR3nt: TGTGCCAGCAGCTTAGGTTGGGCTGGGGCCAACGTCCTGACTTTC; CDR3aa: CASSLGWAGANVLTF
d_gene: NA; v_gene: TRBV10-3; abundance: NA; j_gene: TRBJ2-7; CDR3nt: TGTGCCATCAGTGATCAGGGATACTACGAGCAGTACTTC; CDR3aa: CAISDQGYYEQYF
d_gene: NA; v_gene: TRBV2; abundance: NA; j_gene: TRBJ2-3; CDR3nt: TGTGCCAGCAGCATACGACCGGGACATAGCACAGATACGCAGTATTTT; CDR3aa: CASSIRPGHSTDTQYF
d_gene: NA; v_gene: TRBV18; abundance: NA; j_gene: TRBJ2-3; CDR3nt: TGTGCCAGCTCTCCCATTAGCACAGATACGCAGTATTTT; CDR3aa: CASSPISTDTQYF
d_gene: NA; v_gene: TRBV19; abundance: NA; j_gene: TRBJ2-1; CDR3nt: TGTGCCAGTAGAGACACTTACAATGAGCAGTTCTTC; CDR3aa: CASRDTYNEQFF
d_gene: NA; v_gene: TRBV25-1; abundance: NA; j_gene: TRBJ1-2; CDR3nt: TGTGCCAGCAGTGAATCCTCTGGCTACACCTTC; CDR3aa: CASSESSGYTF
d_gene: NA; v_gene: TRBV18; abundance: NA; j_gene: TRBJ1-1; CDR3nt: TGTGCCAGCTCACCAAGCCAGGGAGCGACTGAAGCTTTCTTT; CDR3aa: CASSPSQGATEAFF
d_gene: NA; v_gene: TRBV6-6; abundance: NA; j_gene: TRBJ1-2; CDR3nt: TGTGCCAGCAGAAGGACGGGAATCGAGAGCTACACCTTC; CDR3aa: CASRRTGIESYTF
d_gene: NA; v_gene: TRBV30; abundance: NA; j_gene: TRBJ2-3; CDR3nt: TGTGCCTGGGGGGATAGCACAGATACGCAGTATTTT; CDR3aa: CAWGDSTDTQYF
d_gene: NA; v_gene: TRBV30; abundance: NA; j_gene: TRBJ1-2; CDR3nt: TGTGCCTGGAGTGTTCGGGGGTCCGGCTACACCTTC; CDR3aa: CAWSVRGSGYTF
d_gene: NA; v_gene: TRBV6-1; abundance: NA; j_gene: TRBJ2-7; CDR3nt: TGTGCCAGCAGTGAAGCGCTTCGACGAGAGCAGTACTTC; CDR3aa: CASSEALRREQYF
d_gene: NA; v_gene: TRBV18; abundance: NA; j_gene: TRBJ2-7; CDR3nt: TGTGCCAGCTCGCACATTAAGAGCTCCTACGAGCAGTACTTC; CDR3aa: CASSHIKSSYEQYF
d_gene: TRBD1; v_gene: TRBV6-1; abundance: once; j_gene: TRBJ1-5; CDR3nt: TGTGCCAGCATGGACAGGGCCAATCAGCCCCAGCATTTT; CDR3aa: CASMDRANQPQHF
d_gene: NA; v_gene: TRBV6-1; abundance: NA; j_gene: TRBJ1-3; CDR3nt: TGTGCCAGCAGAAAGATGTCAGGAAACACCATATATTTT; CDR3aa: CASRKMSGNTIYF
d_gene: NA; v_gene: TRBV2; abundance: NA; j_gene: TRBJ1-4; CDR3nt: TGTGCCAGCAGTGACACGGGCGCTAATGAAAAACTGTTTTTT; CDR3aa: CASSDTGANEKLFF
d_gene: NA; v_gene: TRBV18; abundance: NA; j_gene: TRBJ1-3; CDR3nt: TGTGCCAGCTCTCCGGGGTCTCGCGACGGAAACACCATATATTTT; CDR3aa: CASSPGSRDGNTIYF
d_gene: NA; v_gene: TRBV2; abundance: NA; j_gene: TRBJ1-1; CDR3nt: TGTGCCAGCAGCCGGGTGAACACTGAAGCTTTCTTT; CDR3aa: CASSRVNTEAFF
d_gene: NA; v_gene: TRBV6-1; abundance: NA; j_gene: TRBJ1-3; CDR3nt: TGTGCCAGCAGTGAACAGGGTGGAGGAAACACCATATATTTT; CDR3aa: CASSEQGGGNTIYF
d_gene: TRBD1; v_gene: TRBV6-6; abundance: NA; j_gene: TRBJ1-3; CDR3nt: TGTGCCAGCAGTCAGGGACAGTCCCGCTCTGGAAACACCATATATTTT; CDR3aa: CASSQGQSRSGNTIYF
d_gene: TRBD1; v_gene: TRBV6-1; abundance: NA; j_gene: TRBJ2-7; CDR3nt: TGTGCCAGCAGTGTTGCCGGACAGGCTCTCCCCGACCTCTTC; CDR3aa: CASSVAGQALPDLF